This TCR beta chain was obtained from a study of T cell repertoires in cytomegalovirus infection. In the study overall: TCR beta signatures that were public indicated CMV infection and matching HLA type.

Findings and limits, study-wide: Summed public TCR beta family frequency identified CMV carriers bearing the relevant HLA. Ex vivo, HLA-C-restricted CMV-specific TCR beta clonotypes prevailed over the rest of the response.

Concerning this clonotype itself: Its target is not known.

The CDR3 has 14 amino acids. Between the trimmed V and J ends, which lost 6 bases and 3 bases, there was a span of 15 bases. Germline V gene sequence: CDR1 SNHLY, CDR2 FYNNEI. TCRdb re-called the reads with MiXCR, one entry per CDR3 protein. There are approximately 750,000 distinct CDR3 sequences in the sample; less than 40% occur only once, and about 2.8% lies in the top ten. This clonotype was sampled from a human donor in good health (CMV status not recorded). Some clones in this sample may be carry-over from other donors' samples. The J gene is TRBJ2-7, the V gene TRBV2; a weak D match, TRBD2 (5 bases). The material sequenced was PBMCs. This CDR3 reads CASRSPDRDYEQYF. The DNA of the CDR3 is TGTGCCAGCAGATCCCCCGACCGGGACTACGAGCAGTACTTC. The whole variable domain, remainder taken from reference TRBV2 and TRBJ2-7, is EPEVTQTPSHQVTQMGQEVILRCVPISNHLYFYWYRQILGQKVEFLVSFYNNEISEKSEIFDDQFSVERPDGSNFTLKIRSTKLEDSAMYFCASRSPDRDYEQYFGPGTRLTVT.